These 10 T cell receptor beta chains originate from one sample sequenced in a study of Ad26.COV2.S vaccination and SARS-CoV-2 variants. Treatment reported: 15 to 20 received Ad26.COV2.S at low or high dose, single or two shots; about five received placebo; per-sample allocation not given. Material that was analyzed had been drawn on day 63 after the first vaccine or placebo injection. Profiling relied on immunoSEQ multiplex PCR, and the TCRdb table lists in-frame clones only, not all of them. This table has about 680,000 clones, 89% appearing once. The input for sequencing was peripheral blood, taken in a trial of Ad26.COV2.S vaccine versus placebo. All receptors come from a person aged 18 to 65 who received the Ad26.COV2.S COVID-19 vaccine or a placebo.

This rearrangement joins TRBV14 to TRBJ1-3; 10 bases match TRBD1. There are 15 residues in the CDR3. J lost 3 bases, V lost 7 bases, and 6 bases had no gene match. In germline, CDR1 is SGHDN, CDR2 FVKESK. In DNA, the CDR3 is TGTGCCAGCAATCCGACAGGGGGCTTTGGAAACACCATATATTTT. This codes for CASNPTGGFGNTIYF.

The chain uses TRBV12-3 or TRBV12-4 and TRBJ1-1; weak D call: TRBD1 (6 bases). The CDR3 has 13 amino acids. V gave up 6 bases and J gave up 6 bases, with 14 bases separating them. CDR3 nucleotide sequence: TGTGCCAGCAGCGAGGGGGTCCGGGCTGAAGCTTTCTTT. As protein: CASSEGVRAEAFF.

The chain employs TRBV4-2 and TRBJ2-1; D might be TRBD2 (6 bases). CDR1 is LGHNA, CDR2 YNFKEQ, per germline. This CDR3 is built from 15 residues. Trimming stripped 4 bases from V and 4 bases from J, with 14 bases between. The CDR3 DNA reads TGTGCCAGCAGCCTCCTAGCGAGCGAGTACAATGAGCAGTTCTTC. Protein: CASSLLASEYNEQFF.

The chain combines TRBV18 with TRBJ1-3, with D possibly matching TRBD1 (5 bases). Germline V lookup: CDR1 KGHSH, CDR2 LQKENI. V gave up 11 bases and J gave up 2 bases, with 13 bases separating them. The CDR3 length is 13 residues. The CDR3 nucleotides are TGTGCCGCAGGGCAGGGAGCTGGAAACACCATATATTTT. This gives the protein CAAGQGAGNTIYF.

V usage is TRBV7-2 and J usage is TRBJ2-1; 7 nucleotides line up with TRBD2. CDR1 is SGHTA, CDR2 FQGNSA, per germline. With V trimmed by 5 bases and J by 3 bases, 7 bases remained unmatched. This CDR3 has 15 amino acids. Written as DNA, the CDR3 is TGTGCCAGCAGCGTCGTGTCGGGGGGCTACAATGAGCAGTTCTTC. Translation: CASSVVSGGYNEQFF.

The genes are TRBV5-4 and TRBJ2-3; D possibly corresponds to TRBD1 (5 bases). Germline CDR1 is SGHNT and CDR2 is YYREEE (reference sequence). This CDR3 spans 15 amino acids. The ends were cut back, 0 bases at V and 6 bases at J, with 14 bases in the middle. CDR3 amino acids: CASSLGGRLTDTQYF. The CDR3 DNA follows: TGTGCCAGCAGCTTGGGGGGCAGGTTGACCGATACGCAGTATTTT.

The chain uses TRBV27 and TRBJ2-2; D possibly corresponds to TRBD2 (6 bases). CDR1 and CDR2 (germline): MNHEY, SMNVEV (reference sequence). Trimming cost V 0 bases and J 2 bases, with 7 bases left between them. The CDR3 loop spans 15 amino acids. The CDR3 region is CASSLSGRNTGELFF. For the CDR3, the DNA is TGTGCCAGCAGTTTATCCGGGAGAAACACCGGGGAGCTGTTTTTT.

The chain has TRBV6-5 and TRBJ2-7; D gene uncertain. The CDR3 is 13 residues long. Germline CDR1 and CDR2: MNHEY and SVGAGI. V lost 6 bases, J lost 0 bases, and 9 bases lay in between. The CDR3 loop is CASRTPLSYEQYF. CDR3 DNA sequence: TGTGCCAGCAGAACCCCCCTCTCCTACGAGCAGTACTTC.

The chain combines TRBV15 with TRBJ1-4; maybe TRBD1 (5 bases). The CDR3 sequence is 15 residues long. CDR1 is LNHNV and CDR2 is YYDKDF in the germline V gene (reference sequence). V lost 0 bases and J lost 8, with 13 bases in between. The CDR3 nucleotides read TGTGCCACCAGCAGAGATGGTGGACAAGGCGAAAAACTGTTTTTT. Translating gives CATSRDGGQGEKLFF. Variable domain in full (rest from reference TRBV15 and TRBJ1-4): DAMVIQNPRYQVTQFGKPVTLSCSQTLNHNVMYWYQQKSSQAPKLLFHYYDKDFNNEADTPDNFQSRRPNTSFCFLDIRSPGLGDTAMYLCATSRDGGQGEKLFFGSGTQLSVL.

In nucleotides, the CDR3 is TGTGCCAGCAGCCCTAATGTAGATACGCAGTATTTT. This gives the protein CASSPNVDTQYF. V gene TRBV3-1 (or the pseudogene TRBV3-2) combines with J gene TRBJ2-3; unclear D gene. With 4 bases removed from V and 5 bases from J, the gap between germline ends came to 7 bases. This CDR3 comprises 12 residues. Germline V gene lookup returns CDR1 LGHDT and CDR2 YNNKEL (reference sequence).